A few counts support the clone carrying this TCR beta chain. The target antigen is unknown. The sample originates from a study of identical twins. TCRdb processed the 5' RACE reads anew with MiXCR; each CDR3 protein has one entry. The sample has about 530,000 distinct CDR3 sequences; roughly 15% are singletons. Unmatched junction bases numbered 7, after V lost 6 bases and J lost 4 bases. There are 14 residues in the CDR3. Germline loops: CDR1 SQVTM, CDR2 ANQGSEA. Study-wide findings and caveats: Conclusions leaned on cross-sectional statistical analysis and did not track the same donors over time. Shared out-of-frame alpha sequences (those common to twins) showed excess low generation probability.

Another study also made use of these data, one on yellow fever vaccine responses in identical twins.

The V and J genes are TRBV29-1 and TRBJ2-7; 12 bases are a match to TRBD1. Sequenced material: CD4+ T cells sorted from blood. The receptor was isolated from a woman aged 18-35 years in good health. CDR3 residues: CSVKPGQGAYEQYF. DNA for the CDR3: TGCAGCGTGAAACCGGGACAGGGGGCTTACGAGCAGTACTTC.